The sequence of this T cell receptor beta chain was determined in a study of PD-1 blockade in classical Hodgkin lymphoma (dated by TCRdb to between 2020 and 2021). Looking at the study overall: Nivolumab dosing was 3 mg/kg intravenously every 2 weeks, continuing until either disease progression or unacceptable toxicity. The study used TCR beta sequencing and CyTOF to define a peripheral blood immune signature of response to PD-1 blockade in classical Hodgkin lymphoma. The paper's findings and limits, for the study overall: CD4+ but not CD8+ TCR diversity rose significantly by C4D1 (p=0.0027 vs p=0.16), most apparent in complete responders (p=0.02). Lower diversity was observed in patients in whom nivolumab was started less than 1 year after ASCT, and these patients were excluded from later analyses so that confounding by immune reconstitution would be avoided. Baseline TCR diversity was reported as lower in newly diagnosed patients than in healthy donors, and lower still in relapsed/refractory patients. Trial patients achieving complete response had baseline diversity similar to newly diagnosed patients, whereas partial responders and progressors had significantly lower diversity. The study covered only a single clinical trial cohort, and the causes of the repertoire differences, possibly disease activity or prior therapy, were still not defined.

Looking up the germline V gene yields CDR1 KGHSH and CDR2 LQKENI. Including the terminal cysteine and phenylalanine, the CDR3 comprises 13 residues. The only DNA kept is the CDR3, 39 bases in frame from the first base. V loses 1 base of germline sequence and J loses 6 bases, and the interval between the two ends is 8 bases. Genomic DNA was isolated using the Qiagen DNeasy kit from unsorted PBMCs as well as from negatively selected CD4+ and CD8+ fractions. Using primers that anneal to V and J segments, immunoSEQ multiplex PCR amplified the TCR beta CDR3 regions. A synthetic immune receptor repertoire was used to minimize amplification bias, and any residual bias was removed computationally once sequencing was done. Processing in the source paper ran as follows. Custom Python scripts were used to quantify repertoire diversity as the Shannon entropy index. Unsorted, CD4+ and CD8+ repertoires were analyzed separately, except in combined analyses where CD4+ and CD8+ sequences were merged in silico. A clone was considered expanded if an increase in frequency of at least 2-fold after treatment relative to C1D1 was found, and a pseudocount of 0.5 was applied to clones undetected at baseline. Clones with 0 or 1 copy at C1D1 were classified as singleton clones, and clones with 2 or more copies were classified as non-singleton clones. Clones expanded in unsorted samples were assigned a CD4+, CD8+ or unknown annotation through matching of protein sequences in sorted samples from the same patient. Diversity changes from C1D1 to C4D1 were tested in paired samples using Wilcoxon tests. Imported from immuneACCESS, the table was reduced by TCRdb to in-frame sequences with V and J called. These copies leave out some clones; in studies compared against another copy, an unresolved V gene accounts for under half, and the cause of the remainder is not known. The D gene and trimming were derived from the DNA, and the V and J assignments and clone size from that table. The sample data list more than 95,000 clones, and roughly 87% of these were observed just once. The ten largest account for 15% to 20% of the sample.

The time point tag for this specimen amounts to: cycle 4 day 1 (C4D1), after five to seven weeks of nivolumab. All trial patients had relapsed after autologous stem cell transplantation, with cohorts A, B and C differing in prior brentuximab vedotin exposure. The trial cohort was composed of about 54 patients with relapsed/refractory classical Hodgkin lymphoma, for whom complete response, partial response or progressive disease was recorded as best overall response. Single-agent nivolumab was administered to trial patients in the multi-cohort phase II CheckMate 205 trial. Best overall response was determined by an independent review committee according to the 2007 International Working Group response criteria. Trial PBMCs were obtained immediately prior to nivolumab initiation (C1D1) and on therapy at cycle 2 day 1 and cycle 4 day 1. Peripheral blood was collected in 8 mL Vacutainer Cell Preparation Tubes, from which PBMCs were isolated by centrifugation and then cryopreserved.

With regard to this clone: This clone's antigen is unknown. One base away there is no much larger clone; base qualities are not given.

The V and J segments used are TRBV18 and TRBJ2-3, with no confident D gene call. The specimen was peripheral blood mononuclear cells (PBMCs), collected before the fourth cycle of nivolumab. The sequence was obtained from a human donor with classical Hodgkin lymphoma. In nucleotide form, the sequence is TGTGCCAGCTCACCACGAGTATTCGATACGCAGTATTTT. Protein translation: CASSPRVFDTQYF.